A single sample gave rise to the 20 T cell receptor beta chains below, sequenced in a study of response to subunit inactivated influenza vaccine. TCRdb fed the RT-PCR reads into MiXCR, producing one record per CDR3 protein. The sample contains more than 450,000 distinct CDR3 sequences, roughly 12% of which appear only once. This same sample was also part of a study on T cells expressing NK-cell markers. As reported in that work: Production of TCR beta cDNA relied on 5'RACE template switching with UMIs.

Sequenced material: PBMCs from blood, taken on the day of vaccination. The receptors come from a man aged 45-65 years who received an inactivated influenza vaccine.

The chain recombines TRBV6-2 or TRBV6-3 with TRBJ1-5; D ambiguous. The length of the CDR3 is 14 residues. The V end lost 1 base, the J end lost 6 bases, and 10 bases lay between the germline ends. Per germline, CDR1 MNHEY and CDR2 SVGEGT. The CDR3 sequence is CASSYLEVSQPQHF. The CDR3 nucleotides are TGTGCCAGCAGTTACTTGGAGGTGTCTCAGCCCCAGCATTTT.

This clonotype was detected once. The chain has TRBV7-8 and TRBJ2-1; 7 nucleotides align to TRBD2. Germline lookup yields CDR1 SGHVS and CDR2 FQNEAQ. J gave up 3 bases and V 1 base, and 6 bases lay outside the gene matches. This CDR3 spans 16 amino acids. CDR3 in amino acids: CASSLVAGVLYNEQFF. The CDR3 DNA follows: TGTGCCAGCAGCTTAGTTGCGGGAGTGCTCTACAATGAGCAGTTCTTC.

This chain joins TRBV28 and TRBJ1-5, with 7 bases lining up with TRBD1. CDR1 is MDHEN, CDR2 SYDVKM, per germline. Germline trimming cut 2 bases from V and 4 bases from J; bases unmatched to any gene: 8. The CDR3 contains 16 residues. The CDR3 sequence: CASSLMGTGANQPQHF. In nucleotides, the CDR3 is TGTGCCAGCAGTTTAATGGGTACAGGGGCAAATCAGCCCCAGCATTTT.

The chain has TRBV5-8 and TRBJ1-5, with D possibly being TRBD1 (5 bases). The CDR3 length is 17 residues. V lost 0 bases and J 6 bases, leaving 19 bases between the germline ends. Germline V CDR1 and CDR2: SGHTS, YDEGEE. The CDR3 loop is CASSLARDSGARQPQHF. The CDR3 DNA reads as TGTGCCAGCAGCTTGGCCCGTGACAGCGGGGCGCGTCAGCCCCAGCATTTT.

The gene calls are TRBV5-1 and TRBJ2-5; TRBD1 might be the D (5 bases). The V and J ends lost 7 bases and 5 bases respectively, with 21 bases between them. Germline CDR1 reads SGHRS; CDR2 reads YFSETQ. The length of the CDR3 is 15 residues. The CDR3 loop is CASRIHQGRLETQYF. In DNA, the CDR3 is TGCGCCAGCCGGATACATCAGGGTCGATTGGAGACCCAGTACTTC.

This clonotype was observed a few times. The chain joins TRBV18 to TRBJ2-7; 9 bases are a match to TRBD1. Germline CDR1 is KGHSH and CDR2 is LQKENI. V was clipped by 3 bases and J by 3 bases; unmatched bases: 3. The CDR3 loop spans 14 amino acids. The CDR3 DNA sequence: TGTGCCAGCTCACCCGGGACAGGGCTCTACGAGCAGTACTTC. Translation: CASSPGTGLYEQYF. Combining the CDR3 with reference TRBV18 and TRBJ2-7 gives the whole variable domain NAGVMQNPRHLVRRRGQEARLRCSPMKGHSHVYWYRQLPEEGLKFMVYLQKENIIDESGMPKERFSAEFPKEGPSILRIQQVVRGDSAAYFCASSPGTGLYEQYFGPGTRLTVT.

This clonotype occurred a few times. This CDR3 reads CSARDVSGDLYEQYF. DNA of the CDR3: TGCAGTGCTAGAGACGTTAGCGGGGACCTCTACGAGCAGTACTTC. The chain joins TRBV20-1 to TRBJ2-7, with 8 bases fitting TRBD2. V shed 0 bases, J shed 3 bases, and the junction held 7 bases outside the gene matches. Germline V gene data show CDR1 as DFQATT and CDR2 as SNEGSKA (reference sequence). The CDR3 has 15 amino acids.

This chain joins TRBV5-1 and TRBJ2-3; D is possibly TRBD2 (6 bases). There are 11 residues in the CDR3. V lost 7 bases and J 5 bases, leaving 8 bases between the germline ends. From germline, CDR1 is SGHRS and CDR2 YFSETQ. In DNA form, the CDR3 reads TGCGCCAGCGGGACTTTAGATACGCAGTATTTT. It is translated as CASGTLDTQYF.

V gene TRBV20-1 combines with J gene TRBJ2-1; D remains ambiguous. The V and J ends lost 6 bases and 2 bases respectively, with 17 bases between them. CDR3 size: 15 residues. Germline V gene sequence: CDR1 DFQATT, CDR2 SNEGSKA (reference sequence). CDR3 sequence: CSAPLTGRAYNEQFF. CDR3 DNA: TGCAGTGCCCCCCTAACGGGCCGAGCCTACAATGAGCAGTTCTTC.

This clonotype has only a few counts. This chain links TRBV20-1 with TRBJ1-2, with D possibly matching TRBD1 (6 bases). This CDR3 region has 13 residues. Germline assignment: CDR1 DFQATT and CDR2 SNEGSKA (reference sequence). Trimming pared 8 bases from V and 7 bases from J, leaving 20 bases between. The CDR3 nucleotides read TGCAGTACCAGGGAGGGGGGGCGAACTGGCTACACCTTC. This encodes CSTREGGRTGYTF.

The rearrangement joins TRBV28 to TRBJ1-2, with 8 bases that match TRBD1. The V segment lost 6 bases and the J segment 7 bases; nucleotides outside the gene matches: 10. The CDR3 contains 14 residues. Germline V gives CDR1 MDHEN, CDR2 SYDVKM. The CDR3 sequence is CASRNQQGALGYTF. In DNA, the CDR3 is TGTGCCAGCAGAAACCAGCAGGGGGCGCTTGGCTACACCTTC.

CDR3 sequence reads: CASSVISGTWNTGELFF. For the CDR3, the DNA is TGTGCCAGCAGTGTCATCTCCGGGACATGGAACACCGGGGAGCTGTTTTTT. The chain couples TRBV6-1 to TRBJ2-2; tentatively, D is TRBD1 (6 bases). Trimming stripped 4 bases from V and 1 base from J, with 16 bases between. The CDR3 loop spans 17 amino acids. The V gene's germline CDR1 is MNHNS and CDR2 SASEGT.

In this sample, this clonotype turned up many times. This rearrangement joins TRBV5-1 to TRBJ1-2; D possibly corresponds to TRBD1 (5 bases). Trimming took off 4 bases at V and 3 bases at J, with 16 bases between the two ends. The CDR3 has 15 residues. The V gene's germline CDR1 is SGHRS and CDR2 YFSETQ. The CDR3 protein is CASSTDSASYYGYTF. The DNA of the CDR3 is TGCGCCAGCAGCACAGACAGTGCGAGTTACTATGGCTACACCTTC.

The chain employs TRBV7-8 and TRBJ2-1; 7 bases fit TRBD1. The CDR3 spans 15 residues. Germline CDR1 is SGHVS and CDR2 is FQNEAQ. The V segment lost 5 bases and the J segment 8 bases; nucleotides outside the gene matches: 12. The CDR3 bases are TGTGCCAGCAGCCCCGGCGCGACAGGGTTCCATGAGCAGTTCTTC. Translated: CASSPGATGFHEQFF.

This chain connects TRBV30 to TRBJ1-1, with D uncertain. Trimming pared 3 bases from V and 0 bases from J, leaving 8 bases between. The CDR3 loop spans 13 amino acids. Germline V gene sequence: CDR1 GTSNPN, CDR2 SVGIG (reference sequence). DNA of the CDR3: TGTGCCTGGAGCCCCCAGGTGAACACTGAAGCTTTCTTT. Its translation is CAWSPQVNTEAFF. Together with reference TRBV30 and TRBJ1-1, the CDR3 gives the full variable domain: SQTIHQWPATLVQPVGSPLSLECTVEGTSNPNLYWYRQAAGRGLQLLFYSVGIGQISSEVPQNLSASRPQDRQFILSSKKLLLSDSGFYLCAWSPQVNTEAFFGQGTRLTVV.

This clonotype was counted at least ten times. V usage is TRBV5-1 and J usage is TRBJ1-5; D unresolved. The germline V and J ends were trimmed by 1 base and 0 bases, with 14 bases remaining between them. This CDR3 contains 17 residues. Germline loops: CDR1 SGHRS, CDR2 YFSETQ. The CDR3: CASSLLGGQSSNQPQHF. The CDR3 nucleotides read TGCGCCAGCAGCTTGTTAGGAGGGCAAAGTAGCAATCAGCCCCAGCATTTT.

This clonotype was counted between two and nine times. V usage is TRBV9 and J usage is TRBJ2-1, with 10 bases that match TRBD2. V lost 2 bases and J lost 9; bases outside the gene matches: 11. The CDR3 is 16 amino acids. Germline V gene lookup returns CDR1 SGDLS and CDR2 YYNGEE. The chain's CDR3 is CASSVPQTSGSTEQFF. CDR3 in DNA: TGTGCCAGCAGCGTCCCTCAGACTAGCGGGTCTACTGAGCAGTTCTTC.

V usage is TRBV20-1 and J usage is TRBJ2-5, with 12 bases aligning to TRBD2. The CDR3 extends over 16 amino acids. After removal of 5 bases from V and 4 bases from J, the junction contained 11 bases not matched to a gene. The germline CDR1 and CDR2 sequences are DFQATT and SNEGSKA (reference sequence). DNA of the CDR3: TGCAGTGCTCCTACTAGCGGGGGGACCTCCGGAGAGACCCAGTACTTC. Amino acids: CSAPTSGGTSGETQYF.

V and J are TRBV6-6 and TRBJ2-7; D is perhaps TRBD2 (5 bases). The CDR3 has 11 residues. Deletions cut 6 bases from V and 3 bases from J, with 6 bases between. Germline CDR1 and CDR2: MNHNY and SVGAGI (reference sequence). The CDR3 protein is CASRRVYEQYF. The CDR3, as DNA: TGTGCCAGCAGGAGGGTCTACGAGCAGTACTTC.

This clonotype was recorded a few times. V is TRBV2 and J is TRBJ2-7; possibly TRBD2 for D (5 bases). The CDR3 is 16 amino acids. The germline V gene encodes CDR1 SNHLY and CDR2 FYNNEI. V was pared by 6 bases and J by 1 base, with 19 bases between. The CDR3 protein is CASRRVDTRLSYEQYF. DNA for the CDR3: TGTGCCAGCAGACGGGTTGATACTAGGCTGTCCTACGAGCAGTACTTC.